One and the same sample provided the 21 T cell receptor beta chains below, sequenced in a study of T-cell reconstitution after alpha-beta-depleted transplantation in children. The TCRbeta library incorporated unique molecular identifiers. Via MiXCR, TCRdb re-called the PCR reads, giving one row per CDR3 protein. This table holds about 230,000 distinct CDR3 sequences, 12% found once. This specimen was PBMCs from the stem cell graft donor, taken from the stem cell graft. All receptors derive from a human donor who donated a stem cell graft to a child with acute lymphoblastic leukemia.

In its sample, this clonotype was seen many times. V and J are TRBV5-5 and TRBJ1-2; possible D gene TRBD1, 5 bases. V dropped 2 bases and J dropped 3 bases, with 8 bases sitting between them. The CDR3 is made up of 13 amino acids. CDR1 and CDR2 from the germline V gene are SGHKS and YYEKEE (reference sequence). As DNA, the CDR3 is TGTGCCAGCAGCTTAGGGGCGGACTATGGCTACACCTTC. The encoded protein is CASSLGADYGYTF.

The chain carries TRBV20-1 and TRBJ2-1; 9 positions agree with TRBD2. Germline CDR1 is DFQATT and CDR2 is SNEGSKA (reference sequence). V was clipped by 1 base and J by 4 bases; unmatched bases: 8. The CDR3 length is 16 residues. The DNA for the CDR3 is TGCAGTGCTAGAGGGCTAGCGGGACGCAATTACAATGAGCAGTTCTTC. Its translation: CSARGLAGRNYNEQFF.

Comment on this clonotype: A read error may account for a junction end that differs from germline. The rearrangement uses TRBV10-3 and TRBJ2-2, with a tentative D call TRBD2 (6 bases). The CDR3 spans 13 residues. Germline V CDR1 and CDR2: ENHRY, SYGVKD. The CDR3 spells CAISALETGLRLF. The CDR3 DNA reads as TGTGCCATCAGTGCCTTAGAGACGGGACTCCGCCTTTTT.

This clonotype has at least ten counts. The CDR3 DNA follows: TGCAGCGTTGGGGTCGGGGGGGATTCACCCCTCCACTTT. It translates to CSVGVGGDSPLHF. This chain joins TRBV29-1 and TRBJ1-6, with D tentatively TRBD1 (5 bases). This CDR3 comprises 13 residues. V was shortened by 4 bases and J by 8 bases, with 12 bases between the two germline ends. Germline V gene lookup returns CDR1 SQVTM and CDR2 ANQGSEA.

This clonotype was recorded at least ten times. The chain couples TRBV11-3 to TRBJ2-5; tentative D call: TRBD2 (7 bases). The CDR3 extends over 18 amino acids. Deletions cut 1 base from V and 5 bases from J, with 23 bases between. Germline assignment: CDR1 SGHNT and CDR2 YENEEA. The CDR3 protein is CASSLGFGGGRSGETQYF. CDR3 in DNA: TGTGCCAGCAGCTTAGGATTTGGGGGCGGGAGATCGGGGGAGACCCAGTACTTC.

This clonotype was detected many times. The chain employs TRBV5-6 and TRBJ2-2, with 7 bases fitting TRBD2. This CDR3 spans 13 amino acids. The V gene end was trimmed by 7 bases and the J gene end by 6 bases; junction bases not matched to a gene: 6. Germline loops: CDR1 SGHDT, CDR2 YYEEEE. In nucleotides, the CDR3 is TGTGCCAGCCGGATCGCGGGGGCCGGGGAGCTGTTTTTT. Its protein product is CASRIAGAGELFF.

This chain connects TRBV7-9 to TRBJ1-2; possibly TRBD1 for D (6 bases). V was shortened by 2 bases and J by 4 bases, with 14 bases between the two germline ends. The CDR3 extends over 15 amino acids. Germline-derived CDR1 and CDR2 are SEHNR and FQNEAQ (reference sequence). The CDR3 loop is CASSLSDGGAYGYTF. In nucleotides, the CDR3 is TGTGCCAGCAGCTTAAGTGATGGGGGCGCCTATGGCTACACCTTC. Full variable domain (remainder filled in from reference TRBV7-9 and TRBJ1-2): DTGVSQNPRHKITKRGQNVTFRCDPISEHNRLYWYRQTLGQGPEFLTYFQNEAQLEKSRLLSDRFSAERPKGSFSTLEIQRTEQGDSAMYLCASSLSDGGAYGYTFGSGTRLTVV.

This clonotype was detected many times. J is TRBJ2-3 and V is TRBV5-8; D unclear. Trimming took 3 bases from V and 0 from J, leaving 17 bases between them. Germline loops: CDR1 SGHTS, CDR2 YDEGEE. CDR3 length equals 17 residues. CDR3 DNA sequence: TGTGCCAGCAGCTCCTCAGTTGGGGTTAGAAGCACAGATACGCAGTATTTT. Its protein is CASSSSVGVRSTDTQYF.

For this clonotype: This may come from a read error, since a much larger clone is one base off. V usage is TRBV25-1 and J usage is TRBJ1-6, with D possibly being TRBD1 (6 bases). The CDR3 is 15 amino acids. Germline assignment: CDR1 MGHDK and CDR2 SYGVNS. V lost 8 bases to trimming and J lost 8 bases, with 19 bases between them. DNA for the CDR3: TGTGCCAGCTGTGGCCGGGGGGCTGTGGATTCACCCCTCCACTTT. Translating gives CASCGRGAVDSPLHF.

This clonotype showed up many times. V gene TRBV12-3 or TRBV12-4 combines with J gene TRBJ1-3, with D unclear. The CDR3 runs to 10 residues. V lost 6 bases and J 6 bases, leaving 3 bases between the germline ends. The CDR3 here is CASSLNTIYF. The CDR3 nucleotides read TGTGCCAGCAGCTTAAACACCATATATTTT.

This clonotype was counted many times. The chain links TRBV7-2 to TRBJ2-5; D might be TRBD2 (6 bases). Germline V lookup: CDR1 SGHTA, CDR2 FQGNSA. This CDR3 is 15 amino acids long. The ends were cut back, 1 base at V and 2 bases at J, with 11 bases in the middle. The DNA for the CDR3 is TGTGCCAGCAGCTTAGGTTTAGCGGTACAAGAGACCCAGTACTTC. It codes for CASSLGLAVQETQYF.

The table lists this clonotype with many counts. The chain links TRBV5-5 to TRBJ2-7, with D possibly matching TRBD1 (6 bases). V was trimmed by 5 bases and J by 1 base, leaving 16 bases between them. The germline CDR1 and CDR2 sequences are SGHKS and YYEKEE (reference sequence). The CDR3 loop spans 15 amino acids. The CDR3 DNA is TGTGCCAGCAGTTGGACAGCACAATCATCCTACGAGCAGTACTTC. It is translated as CASSWTAQSSYEQYF.

This clonotype came up many times. The gene calls are TRBV28 and TRBJ1-5, with 7 bases identical to TRBD1. Germline CDR1 and CDR2: MDHEN and SYDVKM. This CDR3 is 15 amino acids long. V gave up 3 bases and J gave up 2 bases; unmatched junction bases: 4. CDR3 sequence reads: CASSLVGTGNQPQHF. The CDR3 nucleotides are TGTGCCAGCAGTTTGGTCGGGACAGGCAATCAGCCCCAGCATTTT.

This clonotype was seen ten or more times. The chain couples TRBV7-2 to TRBJ2-7; D tentatively reads TRBD1 or TRBD2 (5 bases each). The germline V gene encodes CDR1 SGHTA and CDR2 FQGNSA. The CDR3 sequence is 15 residues long. The ends were cut back, 5 bases at V and 1 base at J, with 15 bases in the middle. The CDR3 sequence is CASSPPGRPSYEQYF. CDR3 coding DNA: TGTGCCAGCAGCCCCCCGGGACGCCCTTCCTACGAGCAGTACTTC. The variable domain in full, completed from reference TRBV7-2 and TRBJ2-7, reads GAGVSQSPSNKVTEKGKDVELRCDPISGHTALYWYRQSLGQGLEFLIYFQGNSAPDKSGLPSDRFSAERTGGSVSTLTIQRTQQEDSAVYLCASSPPGRPSYEQYFGPGTRLTVT.

This clonotype was picked up many times. V gene TRBV29-1 combines with J gene TRBJ2-7; 9 positions agree with TRBD2. V trimming: 3 bases; J trimming: 4 bases; junction bases outside the gene matches: 7. Germline CDR1 reads SQVTM; CDR2 reads ANQGSEA. The CDR3 covers 14 residues. The DNA for the CDR3 is TGCAGCGTTGACCGCCTAGCGGGAACGTACGAGCAGTACTTC. Translation: CSVDRLAGTYEQYF.

This clonotype appeared many times. The chain combines TRBV5-4 with TRBJ1-1; 7 nucleotides line up with TRBD1. This CDR3 has 16 amino acids. Trimming cost V 0 bases and J 6 bases; bases outside gene matches: 11. CDR1 and CDR2 (germline): SGHNT, YYREEE (reference sequence). Here the CDR3 DNA reads TGTGCCAGCAGCTTGGTGGGGCGCAGGGGGGGTCCTGAAGCTTTCTTT. Translating it yields CASSLVGRRGGPEAFF.

This clonotype was picked up many times. The chain combines TRBV6-1 with TRBJ2-1; D ambiguous. The length of the CDR3 is 13 residues. V was trimmed by 2 bases and J by 7 bases, leaving 9 bases between them. Germline loops: CDR1 MNHNS, CDR2 SASEGT. CDR3 residues: CASSESLGNEQFF. In DNA, the CDR3 is TGTGCCAGCAGTGAATCATTGGGGAATGAGCAGTTCTTC.

This clonotype has just a few counts. The gene calls are TRBV6-5 and TRBJ1-2; 9 bases are shared with TRBD1. Germline V gives CDR1 MNHEY, CDR2 SVGAGI. This CDR3 is built from 15 residues. The V and J ends lost 3 bases and 4 bases, in that order; junction bases with no gene match: 6. In nucleotides, the CDR3 is TGTGCCAGCAGTTATAGGGACAGGGAAGGCTATGGCTACACCTTC. Translating gives CASSYRDREGYGYTF.

CDR3 loop: CASGTANTEAFF. Here the CDR3 DNA reads TGTGCCAGTGGAACAGCGAACACTGAAGCTTTCTTT. The chain carries TRBV19 and TRBJ1-1; D not certain. Germline V CDR1 and CDR2: LNHDA, SQIVND (reference sequence). The CDR3 is made up of 12 amino acids. The V end was cut by 8 bases, the J end by 1 base, with 8 bases between.

This clonotype was recorded at least ten times. The chain combines TRBV7-9 with TRBJ1-1; D gene unclear. Trimming left V 6 bases short and J 4 bases short, with 12 bases between. The V gene's germline CDR1 is SEHNR and CDR2 FQNEAQ (reference sequence). The CDR3 sequence is 13 residues long. For the CDR3, the DNA is TGTGCCAGCAGTTCTACTACGGCCACTGAAGCTTTCTTT. Its translation: CASSSTTATEAFF.

The rearrangement uses TRBV30 and TRBJ1-2, with a weak D call TRBD1 (5 bases). CDR1 and CDR2 (germline): GTSNPN, SVGIG (reference sequence). V lost 1 base, J lost 8 bases, and 17 bases lay in between. This CDR3 has 14 residues. CDR3 in DNA: TGTGCCTGGAGTGAGCCGGGACGGTGGGACGGCTACACCTTC. Translating it yields CAWSEPGRWDGYTF.